The 14 T cell receptor beta chains below come from one sample, sequenced in a study of T-cell reconstitution after alpha-beta-depleted transplantation in children. Unique molecular identifiers were used to barcode this TCRbeta library. TCRdb fed the PCR reads into MiXCR, producing one record per CDR3 protein. The table records about 300,000 distinct CDR3 sequences, 10% of them present only once. Specimen: PBMCs, collected before TCRalphabeta/CD19-depleted stem cell transplant. These receptors were collected from a boy in the first two years of life with acute myeloid leukemia, due to receive a stem cell transplant.

This clonotype was observed a handful of times. This chain uses TRBV5-1 with TRBJ2-3; possibly TRBD1 or TRBD2 for D (5 bases each). The ends were cut back, 4 bases at V and 2 bases at J, with 11 bases in the middle. The CDR3 covers 14 residues. Germline V CDR1 and CDR2: SGHRS, YFSETQ. The CDR3 loop reads CASSVGRTTDTQYF. CDR3 nucleotide sequence: TGCGCCAGCAGCGTGGGACGGACCACAGATACGCAGTATTTT. Full variable domain (missing parts from reference TRBV5-1 and TRBJ2-3): KAGVTQTPRYLIKTRGQQVTLSCSPISGHRSVSWYQQTPGQGLQFLFEYFSETQRNKGNFPGRFSGRQFSNSRSEMNVSTLELGDSALYLCASSVGRTTDTQYFGPGTRLTVL.

This clonotype was observed a handful of times. The V and J genes are TRBV19 and TRBJ2-2; TRBD1 aligns across 9 bases. Germline V gene sequence: CDR1 LNHDA, CDR2 SQIVND (reference sequence). V trimming: 7 bases; J trimming: 4 bases; junction bases outside the gene matches: 13. The CDR3 has 17 residues. The CDR3 coding sequence is TGTGCCAGTACCACACACAGGGGGCTTCGAGGCACCGGGGAGCTGTTTTTT. Translated, it gives CASTTHRGLRGTGELFF. Full variable domain (outside the CDR3, taken from reference TRBV19 and TRBJ2-2): DGGITQSPKYLFRKEGQNVTLSCEQNLNHDAMYWYRQDPGQGLRLIYYSQIVNDFQKGDIAEGYSVSREKKESFPLTVTSAQKNPTAFYLCASTTHRGLRGTGELFFGEGSRLTVL.

The sample holds many counts of this clonotype. The chain uses TRBV4-1 and TRBJ2-3; TRBD2 is a possible D gene (6 bases). CDR3 size: 15 residues. CDR1 is MGHRA and CDR2 is YSYEKL in the germline V gene. The V gene lost 4 bases and the J gene lost 0 bases, with 11 bases spanning the gap. In DNA, the CDR3 is TGCGCCAGCAGCCTACCGGGACTGAGCACAGATACGCAGTATTTT. Amino acid sequence: CASSLPGLSTDTQYF.

This clonotype was seen at least ten times. The rearrangement uses TRBV7-9 and TRBJ2-5; 7 positions agree with TRBD1. Germline CDR1 and CDR2: SEHNR and FQNEAQ (reference sequence). With 4 bases clipped from V and 6 bases from J, the junction kept 11 bases outside the gene matches. The CDR3 extends over 15 amino acids. CDR3 DNA sequence: TGTGCCAGCAGCTACTTTTGGGACAGCAAGAAGACCCAGTACTTC. Residues: CASSYFWDSKKTQYF.

This clonotype turned up a few times. This sequence joins TRBV5-6 and TRBJ2-2; D not certain. V was shortened by 6 bases and J by 0 bases, with 21 bases between the two germline ends. CDR3 length: 18 residues. The V gene's germline CDR1 is SGHDT and CDR2 YYEEEE. DNA of the CDR3: TGTGCCAGCACCAACTTGGCAGGCCCCGATTCGAACACCGGGGAGCTGTTTTTT. The encoded protein is CASTNLAGPDSNTGELFF.

This clonotype came up many times. The genes are TRBV12-3 or TRBV12-4 and TRBJ2-7; a possible D gene is TRBD1 (5 bases). The CDR3 is made up of 13 amino acids. V was shortened by 6 bases and J by 2 bases, with 11 bases between the two germline ends. CDR3 residues: CASRSDNPYEQYF. In nucleotides, the CDR3 is TGTGCCAGCAGGTCGGACAACCCCTACGAGCAGTACTTC.

This clonotype was seen at least ten times. The CDR3 protein is CASSFLQPSNGYTF. In DNA, the CDR3 is TGTGCCAGCAGCTTTTTACAGCCCAGCAATGGCTACACCTTC. J is TRBJ1-2 and V is TRBV7-9; D gene uncertain. Germline CDR1 SEHNR, CDR2 FQNEAQ (reference sequence). V was cut by 3 bases and J by 6 bases, with 14 bases left in between. CDR3 length: 14 amino acids. Full variable domain (remainder filled in from reference TRBV7-9 and TRBJ1-2): DTGVSQNPRHKITKRGQNVTFRCDPISEHNRLYWYRQTLGQGPEFLTYFQNEAQLEKSRLLSDRFSAERPKGSFSTLEIQRTEQGDSAMYLCASSFLQPSNGYTFGSGTRLTVV.

For this clonotype: A read error may explain this, as a much larger clone is one base away. The chain carries TRBV29-1 and TRBJ2-5; tentatively, D is TRBD2 (6 bases). This CDR3 is 12 amino acids long. CDR1 and CDR2 (germline): SQVTM, ANQGSEA. DNA of the CDR3: TGCAGGGGAGGAGACGGGGGAGAGACCCAGTACTTC. This codes for CRGGDGGETQYF.

This clonotype has at least ten counts. The chain employs TRBV7-3 and TRBJ1-5, with 9 nucleotides matching TRBD1. CDR1 and CDR2 from the germline V gene are SGHTA and FQGTGA. With V trimmed by 3 bases and J by 1 base, 4 bases remained unmatched. This CDR3 has 16 residues. CDR3 nucleotides: TGTGCCAGCAGCTTGGGACAGGGAGGAAGCAATCAGCCCCAGCATTTT. It yields the protein CASSLGQGGSNQPQHF.

The chain has TRBV14 and TRBJ2-1, with TRBD2 matching over 8 bases. Per the germline V gene, CDR1 is SGHDN and CDR2 is FVKESK. After removal of 4 bases from V and 0 bases from J, the junction contained 5 bases not matched to a gene. This CDR3 comprises 16 residues. The CDR3 DNA is TGTGCCAGCAGCCGTCGGGGGGGCCCCTCCTACAATGAGCAGTTCTTC. This gives the protein CASSRRGGPSYNEQFF.

This clonotype was counted at least ten times. The V gene is TRBV7-9, the J gene TRBJ2-7, with D possibly TRBD2 on 6 matching bases. The CDR3 extends over 14 amino acids. V dropped 5 bases and J dropped 3 bases, with 14 bases sitting between them. CDR1 and CDR2 from the germline V gene are SEHNR and FQNEAQ (reference sequence). In DNA, the CDR3 is TGTGCCAGCAGCCCGACTAGTGGGGGCTACGAGCAGTACTTC. Protein: CASSPTSGGYEQYF.

This clonotype appeared many times. The chain uses TRBV15 and TRBJ1-6; D unclear. Germline CDR1 and CDR2: LNHNV and YYDKDF (reference sequence). The CDR3 spans 14 residues. With 8 bases removed from V and 9 bases from J, the gap between germline ends came to 17 bases. The CDR3 loop reads CATSGELGPSPLHF. The DNA of the CDR3 is TGTGCCACCTCCGGAGAGTTGGGCCCTTCACCCCTCCACTTT. Drawing the rest from reference TRBV15 and TRBJ1-6, the complete variable domain is DAMVIQNPRYQVTQFGKPVTLSCSQTLNHNVMYWYQQKSSQAPKLLFHYYDKDFNNEADTPDNFQSRRPNTSFCFLDIRSPGLGDTAMYLCATSGELGPSPLHFGNGTRLTVT.

This clonotype has a count of ten or more. The chain recombines TRBV12-3 or TRBV12-4 with TRBJ2-1; D not resolved. V lost 1 base and J lost 0, with 13 bases in between. CDR3 length: 17 residues. The CDR3 nucleotides are TGTGCCAGCAGTTTAGGGACCCGTTTTAGCTCCTACAATGAGCAGTTCTTC. Protein: CASSLGTRFSSYNEQFF.

The chain carries TRBV6-1 and TRBJ1-2, with 9 bases aligning to TRBD1. CDR1 is MNHNS, CDR2 SASEGT, per germline. CDR3 size: 13 residues. Trimming cost V 5 bases and J 5 bases; bases outside gene matches: 3. The DNA of the CDR3 is TGTGCCAGCAGTAATGGACAGGGGTATGGCTACACCTTC. Its translation: CASSNGQGYGYTF.